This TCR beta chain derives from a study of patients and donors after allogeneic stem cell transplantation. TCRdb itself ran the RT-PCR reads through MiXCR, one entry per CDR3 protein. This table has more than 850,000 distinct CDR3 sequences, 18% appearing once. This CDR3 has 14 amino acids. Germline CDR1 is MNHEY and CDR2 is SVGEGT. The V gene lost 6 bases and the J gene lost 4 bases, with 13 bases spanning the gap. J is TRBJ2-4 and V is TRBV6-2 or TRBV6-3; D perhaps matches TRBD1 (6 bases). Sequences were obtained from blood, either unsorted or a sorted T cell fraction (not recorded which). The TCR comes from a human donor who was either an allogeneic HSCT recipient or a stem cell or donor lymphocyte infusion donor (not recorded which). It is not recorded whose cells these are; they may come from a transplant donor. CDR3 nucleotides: TGTGCCAGCAGGACTCCGGACAGTAAAAACATTCAGTACTTC. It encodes CASRTPDSKNIQYF.